Presented here are 29 T cell receptor beta chains from one specimen sequenced in a study of blood T cell repertoires in COVID-19. Profiled with immunoSEQ multiplex PCR; TCRdb holds only in-frame clones, not every one. This sample has 150,000 to 200,000 clones; around four fifths occur once, and the top ten carry approximately 15%. Specimen: peripheral blood. Every receptor here comes from a woman aged 70-85 years with COVID-19, enrolled during active disease.

This clone was seen a single time. The chain recombines TRBV20-1 with TRBJ2-2, with D possibly matching TRBD1 (6 bases). The CDR3 has 14 residues. Trimming left V 3 bases short and J 4 bases short, with 12 bases between. Germline CDR1 reads DFQATT; CDR2 reads SNEGSKA (reference sequence). CDR3: CSASNRDGTGELFF. CDR3 nucleotide sequence: TGCAGTGCTAGTAACAGGGACGGCACCGGGGAGCTGTTTTTT.

The sample holds a few counts of this clone. The gene calls are TRBV5-1 and TRBJ2-1; TRBD2 matches at 7 bases. The trim removed 1 base at V and 3 bases at J, leaving 7 bases unmatched. The CDR3 runs to 16 residues. Per the germline V gene, CDR1 is SGHRS and CDR2 is YFSETQ. CDR3 amino acids: CASSLTLSGVYNEQFF. CDR3 coding DNA: TGCGCCAGCAGCTTGACTTTGAGCGGGGTCTACAATGAGCAGTTCTTC.

The rearrangement links TRBV18 to TRBJ2-5; 8 nucleotides match TRBD2. CDR1 KGHSH and CDR2 LQKENI come from the germline V gene. The trim removed 2 bases at V and 4 bases at J, leaving 15 bases unmatched. This CDR3 spans 18 amino acids. This chain's CDR3 is CASSPAAELAGGRETQYF. Written as DNA, the CDR3 is TGTGCCAGCTCACCAGCGGCTGAGCTAGCGGGTGGGAGAGAGACCCAGTACTTC.

This clone was detected only a few times. The chain carries TRBV3-1 (or the pseudogene TRBV3-2) and TRBJ1-2, with D tentatively TRBD1 (5 bases). V was trimmed by 4 bases and J by 8 bases, leaving 14 bases between them. This CDR3 region has 13 residues. Germline CDR1 and CDR2: LGHDT and YNNKEL (reference sequence). CDR3 in amino acids: CASSLNRLEGYTF. In DNA, the CDR3 is TGTGCCAGCAGCCTGAACAGGTTAGAAGGCTACACCTTC.

J is TRBJ2-7 and V is TRBV28; 12 bases are shared with TRBD1. Germline CDR1 and CDR2: MDHEN and SYDVKM. Germline trimming cut 6 bases from V and 2 bases from J; bases unmatched to any gene: 11. The CDR3 runs 17 residues. CDR3 nucleotides: TGTGCCAGCAGCCCTTTAACCGGGACAGGGGGCCCCTACGAGCAGTACGTC. It codes for CASSPLTGTGGPYEQYV.

In nucleotides, the CDR3 is TGTGCCAGCTCACCTATGAGCGGGGGACTAAACACCGGGGAGCTGTTTTTT. It specifies CASSPMSGGLNTGELFF. This chain joins TRBV18 and TRBJ2-2; 8 positions agree with TRBD2. J was trimmed by 2 bases and V by 3 bases; bases with no gene match: 8. Germline V gene data show CDR1 as KGHSH and CDR2 as LQKENI. The CDR3 is 17 amino acids.

The genes are TRBV7-2 and TRBJ2-7, with 8 bases that match TRBD2. The trim removed 2 bases at V and 2 bases at J, leaving 5 bases unmatched. Germline CDR1 SGHTA, CDR2 FQGNSA. This CDR3 region has 15 residues. Here the CDR3 reads CASSLSSGSAYEQYF. The CDR3 nucleotides are TGTGCCAGCAGCTTATCTAGCGGGTCCGCCTACGAGCAGTACTTC.

The chain has TRBV19 and TRBJ2-1; D possibly corresponds to TRBD1 (5 bases). CDR3 size: 14 residues. Germline V gene data show CDR1 as LNHDA and CDR2 as SQIVND (reference sequence). Trimming took 7 bases from V and 8 from J, leaving 18 bases between them. CDR3 nucleotide sequence: TGTGCCAGTAAATCAGGGCGGATTTGGGATGAGCAGTTCTTC. It encodes CASKSGRIWDEQFF. Looking up the rest from reference TRBV19 and TRBJ2-1 gives the full variable domain: DGGITQSPKYLFRKEGQNVTLSCEQNLNHDAMYWYRQDPGQGLRLIYYSQIVNDFQKGDIAEGYSVSREKKESFPLTVTSAQKNPTAFYLCASKSGRIWDEQFFGPGTRLTVL.

The genes are TRBV24-1 and TRBJ1-1, with 8 positions matching TRBD1. V was pared by 4 bases and J by 0 bases, with 3 bases of the junction left unmatched. The germline V gene encodes CDR1 KGHDR and CDR2 SFDVKD. CDR3 length equals 15 residues. This chain's CDR3 is CATSDGQGLNTEAFF. The CDR3 nucleotides read TGTGCCACCAGTGACGGACAGGGATTGAACACTGAAGCTTTCTTT.

The rearrangement joins TRBV30 to TRBJ2-5, with TRBD2 identical over 13 bases. With 0 bases clipped from V and 1 base from J, the junction kept 5 bases outside the gene matches. The length of the CDR3 is 17 residues. CDR1 is GTSNPN and CDR2 is SVGIG in the germline V gene (reference sequence). CDR3 loop: CAWSVRRTSGSQETQYF. CDR3 DNA sequence: TGTGCCTGGAGTGTACGAAGGACTAGCGGGAGCCAAGAGACCCAGTACTTC. Looking up the rest from reference TRBV30 and TRBJ2-5 gives the full variable domain: SQTIHQWPATLVQPVGSPLSLECTVEGTSNPNLYWYRQAAGRGLQLLFYSVGIGQISSEVPQNLSASRPQDRQFILSSKKLLLSDSGFYLCAWSVRRTSGSQETQYFGPGTRLLVL.

This clone was picked up a small number of times. The chain joins TRBV27 to TRBJ1-6; D is possibly TRBD1 (5 bases). V was pared by 1 base and J by 7 bases, with 11 bases between. The germline CDR1 and CDR2 sequences are MNHEY and SMNVEV (reference sequence). This CDR3 is 15 amino acids long. In nucleotides, the CDR3 is TGTGCCAGCAGTTTATACGGCAGGGTAAATTCACCCCTCCACTTT. Residues: CASSLYGRVNSPLHF.

This clone was seen more than once but under ten times. V usage is TRBV3-1 (or the pseudogene TRBV3-2) and J usage is TRBJ1-1; tentatively, D is TRBD1 (6 bases). Looked up from germline, CDR1 is LGHDT and CDR2 is YNNKEL (reference sequence). V was trimmed by 4 bases and J by 4 bases, leaving 13 bases between them. This CDR3 has 14 residues. The DNA of the CDR3 is TGTGCCAGCAGCCCGCAAGGGACAATCACTGAAGCTTTCTTT. This sequence encodes CASSPQGTITEAFF.

V is TRBV11-1 and J is TRBJ2-7; a possible D gene is TRBD2 (5 bases). Trimming cost V 6 bases and J 4 bases, with 19 bases left between them. From germline, CDR1 is SGHAT and CDR2 FQDESV (reference sequence). There are 15 residues in the CDR3. The CDR3 is CASRTRWGEPYEQYV. The CDR3 region has the DNA TGTGCCAGCAGAACCCGATGGGGAGAGCCTTACGAGCAGTACGTC.

About this clone: The sample has other DNA sequences that encode this CDR3 too. The chain couples TRBV5-1 to TRBJ1-3; no clear D. Germline loops: CDR1 SGHRS, CDR2 YFSETQ. Trimming left V 0 bases short and J 0 bases short, with 4 bases between. The CDR3 is made up of 14 amino acids. CDR3 residues: CASSLGSSGNTIYF. The CDR3 coding sequence is TGCGCCAGCAGCTTGGGCAGCTCTGGAAACACCATATATTTT.

As to this clone: This sample includes further DNA sequences coding for the same CDR3. The chain couples TRBV6-5 to TRBJ1-5, with D possibly TRBD1 on 6 matching bases. Germline CDR1 is MNHEY and CDR2 is SVGAGI. The V gene lost 6 bases and the J gene lost 1 base, with 7 bases spanning the gap. This CDR3 has 13 residues. The chain's CDR3 is CASRDSSNQPQHF. For the CDR3, the DNA is TGTGCCAGCAGGGACAGCAGCAATCAGCCCCAGCATTTT.

The genes are TRBV29-1 and TRBJ2-3; perhaps TRBD2 as D (5 bases). Germline CDR1 is SQVTM and CDR2 is ANQGSEA. Trimming took off 2 bases at V and 5 bases at J, with 14 bases between the two ends. The CDR3 contains 14 residues. Here the CDR3 DNA reads TGCAGCGTTGAAAACGGCGGGCTCGGAGATACGCAGTATTTT. Translated, it gives CSVENGGLGDTQYF.

The rearrangement links TRBV2 to TRBJ2-2, with no clear D. V shed 7 bases and J shed 3 bases, with 15 bases lying between them. Germline V gene sequence: CDR1 SNHLY, CDR2 FYNNEI. The CDR3 sequence is 15 residues long. The CDR3 loop is CASKSGRGDTGELFF. DNA for the CDR3: TGTGCCAGCAAGTCCGGCAGAGGCGACACCGGGGAGCTGTTTTTT.

V gene TRBV9 combines with J gene TRBJ2-1, with D tentatively TRBD1 (6 bases). The V gene lost 3 bases and the J gene lost 8 bases, with 12 bases spanning the gap. Germline CDR1 is SGDLS and CDR2 is YYNGEE. This CDR3 spans 13 amino acids. CDR3 in DNA: TGTGCCAGCAGCGGCAGGGGTAGGGATGAGCAGTTCTTC. Amino acid sequence: CASSGRGRDEQFF.

This chain joins TRBV7-2 and TRBJ2-3; D is unresolved. The V end lost 5 bases, the J end lost 6 bases, and 9 bases lay between the germline ends. Germline lookup yields CDR1 SGHTA and CDR2 FQGNSA. The CDR3 extends over 12 amino acids. CDR3 sequence reads: CASSPGLDTQYF. Written as DNA, the CDR3 is TGTGCCAGCAGCCCCGGGTTGGATACGCAGTATTTT.

The DNA of the CDR3 is TGTGCCAGCAGTTTACGGCGGGGGACCTACAATGAGCAGTTCTTC. It encodes CASSLRRGTYNEQFF. The chain employs TRBV28 and TRBJ2-1, with TRBD2 matching 7 bases. V lost 2 bases, J lost 2 bases, and 3 bases stayed unmatched. Germline CDR1 reads MDHEN; CDR2 reads SYDVKM. The CDR3 runs 15 residues.

The J gene is TRBJ2-2, the V gene TRBV24-1; the D gene is possibly TRBD2 (6 bases). The germline gives CDR1 KGHDR, CDR2 SFDVKD. The CDR3 runs 15 residues. The germline V and J ends were trimmed by 10 bases and 7 bases, with 21 bases remaining between them. This CDR3 reads CATEEFRVGGGELFF. CDR3 DNA: TGTGCCACGGAGGAATTTAGAGTCGGGGGCGGGGAGCTGTTTTTT.

V usage is TRBV27 and J usage is TRBJ2-1, with 9 bases matching TRBD2. The V gene's germline CDR1 is MNHEY and CDR2 SMNVEV (reference sequence). The CDR3 is 14 amino acids. V shed 3 bases and J 8 bases; nucleotides not matched to a gene: 5. For the CDR3, the DNA is TGTGCCAGCAGTTTGCGGGAGGGCCCCCATGAGCAGTTCTTC. Residues: CASSLREGPHEQFF.

The genes are TRBV15 and TRBJ1-3; D perhaps matches TRBD1 (5 bases). The germline CDR1 and CDR2 sequences are LNHNV and YYDKDF (reference sequence). This CDR3 is built from 15 residues. The V gene lost 5 bases and the J gene lost 0 bases, with 11 bases spanning the gap. In nucleotides, the CDR3 is TGTGCCACCAGCGAAGGGGATACCTCTGGAAACACCATATATTTT. Translation gives CATSEGDTSGNTIYF. Using reference TRBV15 and TRBJ1-3 for the parts outside the CDR3, the full variable domain is DAMVIQNPRYQVTQFGKPVTLSCSQTLNHNVMYWYQQKSSQAPKLLFHYYDKDFNNEADTPDNFQSRRPNTSFCFLDIRSPGLGDTAMYLCATSEGDTSGNTIYFGEGSWLTVV.

This chain uses TRBV5-8 with TRBJ2-1; tentative D call: TRBD1 (5 bases). Germline V gene sequence: CDR1 SGHTS, CDR2 YDEGEE. The CDR3 covers 14 residues. Trimming took 2 bases from V and 6 from J, leaving 12 bases between them. The CDR3 sequence: CASSFLQALNEQFF. The CDR3 DNA reads TGTGCCAGCAGCTTCCTACAGGCCCTCAATGAGCAGTTCTTC.

The rearrangement joins TRBV11-3 to TRBJ2-7, with 8 bases fitting TRBD1. CDR3 length: 15 amino acids. Unmatched junction bases numbered 4, after V lost 0 bases and J lost 3 bases. Germline CDR1 reads SGHNT; CDR2 reads YENEEA. The CDR3 here is CASSLDRGTGYEQYV. CDR3 bases: TGTGCCAGCAGCTTAGATCGGGGGACAGGCTACGAGCAGTACGTC.

This clone has only one observation. The rearrangement uses TRBV28 and TRBJ2-1; D possibly corresponds to TRBD1 (7 bases). The CDR3 has 13 residues. The germline V gene has CDR1 MDHEN and CDR2 SYDVKM. Trimming removed 4 bases from V and 9 bases from J, with 13 bases in between. The CDR3 is CASSSFQGGEQFF. The CDR3 bases are TGTGCCAGCAGTTCATTCCAGGGGGGTGAGCAGTTCTTC.

This clone was counted a single time. The chain links TRBV28 to TRBJ1-4; TRBD1 matches 9 bases. Germline-derived CDR1 and CDR2 are MDHEN and SYDVKM. The CDR3 runs to 13 residues. The trim removed 4 bases at V and 8 bases at J, leaving 2 bases unmatched. CDR3 DNA: TGTGCCAGCAGTTGGGACAGGGTGGAAAAACTGTTTTTT. Residues: CASSWDRVEKLFF. Based on the CDR3 plus reference TRBV28 and TRBJ1-4, the full variable domain is DVKVTQSSRYLVKRTGEKVFLECVQDMDHENMFWYRQDPGLGLRLIYFSYDVKMKEKGDIPEGYSVSREKKERFSLILESASTNQTSMYLCASSWDRVEKLFFGSGTQLSVL.

J is TRBJ1-2 and V is TRBV5-4; D ambiguous. Trimming took off 0 bases at V and 4 bases at J, with 7 bases between the two ends. The CDR3 extends over 13 amino acids. The germline V gene encodes CDR1 SGHNT and CDR2 YYREEE (reference sequence). Written as DNA, the CDR3 is TGTGCCAGCAGCTTGGTCGGGTCCTATGGCTACACCTTC. Protein sequence: CASSLVGSYGYTF.

The chain is built from TRBV2 and TRBJ2-7; D is perhaps TRBD1 (6 bases). V lost 2 bases and J 2 bases, leaving 10 bases between the germline ends. Germline V gene data show CDR1 as SNHLY and CDR2 as FYNNEI. CDR3 size: 14 residues. The CDR3 DNA is TGTGCCAGCAGTGAATGGACAGCCACCTACGAGCAGTACGTC. Translating it yields CASSEWTATYEQYV.